Listed here are 26 T cell receptor beta chains from one sample, sequenced in a study of cytomegalovirus exposure and HLA in healthy donors. The primer mix had 60 Vbeta and 13 Jbeta primers. The repertoire was sequenced with immunoSEQ multiplex PCR; TCRdb's copy has only in-frame clones and lacks some. This sample has about 130,000 clones; 75% occur once, and the top ten carry more than 2.5%. The specimen sequenced was PBMCs. These receptors were taken from a woman between 50 and 59 years old in good health and CMV-seronegative.

V gene TRBV4-3 combines with J gene TRBJ2-3; the D is unclear. The CDR3 consists of 15 residues. Between the trimmed V and J ends, which lost 5 bases and 4 bases, there was a span of 16 bases. From germline, CDR1 is LGHNA and CDR2 YSLEER. Written as DNA, the CDR3 is TGCGCCAGCAGCTCAGTGTCTAGTTTGCCAGATACGCAGTATTTT. Residues: CASSSVSSLPDTQYF.

This rearrangement joins TRBV29-1 to TRBJ1-5, with 9 bases aligning to TRBD1. The CDR3 length is 16 residues. The J segment lost 2 bases and the V segment lost 6 bases, leaving 11 bases of the junction unmatched. CDR1 SQVTM and CDR2 ANQGSEA come from the germline V gene. CDR3 DNA sequence: TGCAGCGTCCGCCTACAGGGGGCGGGCGGCAATCAGCCCCAGCATTTT. This gives the protein CSVRLQGAGGNQPQHF.

This sequence joins TRBV11-2 and TRBJ2-1; 9 nucleotides agree with TRBD1. Per germline, CDR1 SGHAT and CDR2 FQNNGV. CDR3 size: 15 residues. The junction had 7 bases not matched to a gene; V was cut back by 1 base and J by 9 bases. CDR3 sequence: CASSLGPGQGGEQFF. In DNA form, the CDR3 reads TGTGCCAGCAGCTTAGGCCCGGGACAGGGCGGTGAGCAGTTCTTC.

The chain has TRBV28 and TRBJ1-1, with unresolved D. This CDR3 has 13 residues. V shed 3 bases and J shed 7 bases, with 12 bases lying between them. Per germline, CDR1 MDHEN and CDR2 SYDVKM. The CDR3 DNA follows: TGTGCCAGCAGTTTTACTCGATCGGTTGAAGCTTTCTTT. Translating gives CASSFTRSVEAFF.

J is TRBJ1-4 and V is TRBV6-5, with D perhaps matching TRBD1 (5 bases). The V and J ends lost 0 bases and 2 bases respectively, with 10 bases between them. The CDR3 sequence is 16 residues long. Germline CDR1 reads MNHEY; CDR2 reads SVGAGI. CDR3 region: CASSYSQGLTNEKLFF. The CDR3 bases are TGTGCCAGCAGTTACTCCCAGGGTTTGACTAATGAAAAACTGTTTTTT.

The CDR3 DNA follows: TGTGCCAGTAGCTTAGCTGGAAACACCATATATTTT. Its translation is CASSLAGNTIYF. V and J are TRBV19 and TRBJ1-3; no clear D gene. V lost 6 bases and J 2 bases, leaving 5 bases between the germline ends. CDR3 length: 12 residues. The V gene's germline CDR1 is LNHDA and CDR2 SQIVND (reference sequence). The full variable domain, in which reference TRBV19 and TRBJ1-3 provide the parts outside the CDR3, is DGGITQSPKYLFRKEGQNVTLSCEQNLNHDAMYWYRQDPGQGLRLIYYSQIVNDFQKGDIAEGYSVSREKKESFPLTVTSAQKNPTAFYLCASSLAGNTIYFGEGSWLTVV.

This clone was recorded only once. J is TRBJ2-7 and V is TRBV9; 12 bases are a match to TRBD2. CDR3 length equals 15 residues. The junction had 4 bases not matched to a gene; V was cut back by 4 bases and J by 2 bases. Germline loops: CDR1 SGDLS, CDR2 YYNGEE. The CDR3 is CASSPRTSGAYEQYF. Here the CDR3 DNA reads TGTGCCAGCAGCCCACGGACTAGCGGGGCCTACGAGCAGTACTTC.

The table lists this clone with a count of one. The chain carries TRBV29-1 and TRBJ2-2, with 8 nucleotides matching TRBD2. CDR3 length: 13 residues. From germline, CDR1 is SQVTM and CDR2 ANQGSEA. V lost 4 bases and J lost 4; bases outside the gene matches: 2. The CDR3 DNA reads as TGCAGCGTTGGGACTAGCATCACCGGGGAGCTGTTTTTT. Residues: CSVGTSITGELFF.

The sample holds one count of this clone. As DNA, the CDR3 is TGTGGTTCCCCGGATTCACCCCTCCACTTT. Its protein product is CGSPDSPLHF. This chain connects TRBV25-1 to TRBJ1-6; no clear D gene. CDR3 size: 10 residues. The germline V gene encodes CDR1 MGHDK and CDR2 SYGVNS.

This chain links TRBV9 with TRBJ2-1, with 12 bases that match TRBD2. Germline V gives CDR1 SGDLS, CDR2 YYNGEE. The CDR3 is 16 residues long. J was trimmed by 6 bases and V by 4 bases; bases with no gene match: 8. CDR3: CASSTRTSGNSNEQFF. The CDR3 DNA is TGTGCCAGCAGCACCCGGACTAGCGGGAATTCCAATGAGCAGTTCTTC.

The gene calls are TRBV5-1 and TRBJ1-2; no reliable D call. V lost 7 bases and J 8 bases, leaving 15 bases between the germline ends. Germline V gene data show CDR1 as SGHRS and CDR2 as YFSETQ. The CDR3 runs to 12 residues. CDR3 sequence: CASQDGLEGYTF. CDR3 bases: TGCGCCAGCCAAGACGGACTGGAGGGCTACACCTTC.

The chain is built from TRBV7-3 and TRBJ1-6; no reliable D call. V was cut by 0 bases and J by 10 bases, with 7 bases left in between. Germline loops: CDR1 SGHTA, CDR2 FQGTGA. The CDR3 has 13 residues. In DNA, the CDR3 is TGTGCCAGCAGCTTAACGGAGGGCTCACCCCTCCACTTT. Translating gives CASSLTEGSPLHF.

V and J are TRBV5-1 and TRBJ2-1, with 9 bases fitting TRBD1. The junction had 2 bases not matched to a gene; V was cut back by 3 bases and J by 1 base. Germline V gene lookup returns CDR1 SGHRS and CDR2 YFSETQ. The CDR3 extends over 15 amino acids. This CDR3 is CASSSGQGSYNEQFF. CDR3 nucleotides: TGCGCCAGCAGCTCAGGACAGGGGTCCTACAATGAGCAGTTCTTC.

The chain has TRBV29-1 and TRBJ1-5; 8 bases are a match to TRBD1. CDR3 size: 13 residues. V lost 3 bases and J lost 7; bases outside the gene matches: 5. Looked up from germline, CDR1 is SQVTM and CDR2 is ANQGSEA. The CDR3 region is CSVETGEDQPQHF. CDR3 in DNA: TGCAGCGTTGAGACAGGGGAAGACCAGCCCCAGCATTTT. Combining the CDR3 with reference TRBV29-1 and TRBJ1-5 gives the whole variable domain SAVISQKPSRDICQRGTSLTIQCQVDSQVTMMFWYRQQPGQSLTLIATANQGSEATYESGFVIDKFPISRPNLTFSTLTVSNMSPEDSSIYLCSVETGEDQPQHFGDGTRLSIL.

This clone was seen only once. This rearrangement joins TRBV14 to TRBJ2-7, with D uncertain. Per germline, CDR1 SGHDN and CDR2 FVKESK. V shed 1 base and J shed 4 bases, with 11 bases lying between them. This CDR3 contains 14 residues. Here the CDR3 reads CASSQALDTYEQYF. CDR3 DNA: TGTGCCAGCAGCCAAGCTCTAGATACTTACGAGCAGTACTTC.

J is TRBJ2-7 and V is TRBV6-5; tentative D call: TRBD2 (6 bases). The V and J ends lost 4 bases and 7 bases respectively, with 14 bases between them. The CDR3 is made up of 13 amino acids. CDR1 MNHEY and CDR2 SVGAGI come from the germline V gene. The CDR3 region is CASSSPLAMEQYF. The CDR3 bases are TGTGCCAGCAGTTCCCCACTAGCTATGGAGCAGTACTTC.

CDR3 DNA sequence: TGTGCCAGCAGCGCCCGAAGACAGGGGCTGAACACTGAAGCTTTCTTT. Translated: CASSARRQGLNTEAFF. This chain connects TRBV21-1 to TRBJ1-1; the D segment call TRBD1 is taken from the table without a DNA check. TRBV21-1 is designated a pseudogene. The CDR3 runs 16 residues.

This chain links TRBV28 with TRBJ1-1; D is ambiguous. This CDR3 comprises 12 residues. Germline V gene lookup returns CDR1 MDHEN and CDR2 SYDVKM. V lost 9 bases to trimming and J lost 1 base, with 9 bases between them. The CDR3 sequence is CASWVANTEAFF. The CDR3 bases are TGTGCCAGTTGGGTAGCGAACACTGAAGCTTTCTTT.

A single count supports this clone. The chain links TRBV6-1 to TRBJ2-1, with TRBD1 matching over 7 bases. The germline CDR1 and CDR2 sequences are MNHNS and SASEGT. V lost 9 bases, J lost 7 bases, and 12 bases stayed unmatched. The CDR3 extends over 14 amino acids. This chain's CDR3 is CASRDRAVENEQFF. DNA for the CDR3: TGTGCCAGTCGTGACAGGGCGGTAGAAAATGAGCAGTTCTTC.

V and J are TRBV27 and TRBJ1-1, with TRBD1 as a possible D gene (6 bases). V dropped 6 bases and J dropped 0 bases, with 11 bases sitting between them. Germline V gene data show CDR1 as MNHEY and CDR2 as SMNVEV (reference sequence). The CDR3 is made up of 14 amino acids. CDR3 coding DNA: TGTGCCAGCAGGATCAGGGGCATGAACACTGAAGCTTTCTTT. Translation gives CASRIRGMNTEAFF.

The gene calls are TRBV28 and TRBJ2-7; D is unresolved. CDR1 is MDHEN and CDR2 is SYDVKM in the germline V gene. V lost 5 bases and J 2 bases, leaving 19 bases between the germline ends. The length of the CDR3 is 16 residues. Here the CDR3 DNA reads TGTGCCAGCAGTCATCCTGGGCCACAAACCGCCTACGAGCAGTACTTC. Protein sequence: CASSHPGPQTAYEQYF. The full variable domain, rest sourced from reference TRBV28 and TRBJ2-7, is DVKVTQSSRYLVKRTGEKVFLECVQDMDHENMFWYRQDPGLGLRLIYFSYDVKMKEKGDIPEGYSVSREKKERFSLILESASTNQTSMYLCASSHPGPQTAYEQYFGPGTRLTVT.

CDR3 amino acids: CASSLNQDWEYNEQFF. The DNA for the CDR3 is TGCGCCAGCAGCTTGAATCAGGACTGGGAATACAATGAGCAGTTCTTC. The V and J genes are TRBV5-1 and TRBJ2-1, with D perhaps TRBD2 (5 bases). V lost 1 base and J 4 bases, leaving 15 bases between the germline ends. The germline CDR1 and CDR2 sequences are SGHRS and YFSETQ. CDR3 length: 16 residues.

V gene TRBV6-5 combines with J gene TRBJ1-4; D ambiguous. Trimming stripped 8 bases from V and 10 bases from J, with 14 bases between. This CDR3 contains 12 residues. Germline V CDR1 and CDR2: MNHEY, SVGAGI. In DNA, the CDR3 is TGTGCCAGCCCCACGGGTGGTGGAAAACTGTTTTTT. It yields the protein CASPTGGGKLFF.

J is TRBJ2-3 and V is TRBV5-1; TRBD1 matches at 10 bases. Per germline, CDR1 SGHRS and CDR2 YFSETQ. V lost 4 bases to trimming and J lost 3 bases; unmatched junction nucleotides: 8. This CDR3 region has 16 residues. CDR3: CASSATGTGATDTQYF. DNA for the CDR3: TGCGCCAGCAGCGCAACCGGGACAGGGGCGACAGATACGCAGTATTTT.

The V and J genes are TRBV12-1 and TRBJ2-7; TRBD2 is the table's D call, not checked against the DNA. TRBV12-1 is an annotated pseudogene. The CDR3 has 13 amino acids. CDR3 protein: CASSPRDASEQCF. CDR3 DNA: TGTGCCAGCAGCCCGAGAGACGCAAGCGAGCAGTGCTTC.

The chain has TRBV7-2 and TRBJ2-7, with TRBD2 matching 7 bases. CDR3 length equals 16 residues. In germline, CDR1 is SGHTA, CDR2 FQGNSA. V was pared by 2 bases and J by 6 bases, with 13 bases of the junction left unmatched. CDR3 loop: CASSLRPGVAGREQYF. DNA of the CDR3: TGTGCCAGCAGCTTAAGGCCTGGGGTAGCGGGCCGCGAGCAGTACTTC.